The clone carrying this T cell receptor beta chain was found a few times. Its antigen is unidentified. Full-length variable regions came from constant-region reverse primers plus semi-nested Nested Universal Primer A PCR. TCRdb reanalysed the 5' RACE reads using MiXCR and keeps one entry per CDR3 protein. The data show some 40,000 distinct CDR3 sequences, 22% seen once. The V gene end was trimmed by 4 bases and the J gene end by 10 bases; junction bases not matched to a gene: 10. CDR3 length equals 14 residues. Looked up from germline, CDR1 is DFQATT and CDR2 is SNEGSKA (reference sequence). The sorted Tregs were CD4+CD25+CD127-/low cells. Study-level results: In terms of TCR gene usage, tumor memory CD4+ T cells clustered together with blood and lymph node memory CD4+ cells, as well as with lymph node naive CD4+ cells. Larger-cohort validation covered only one TCR beta V-J rearrangement.

The source is a female donor with breast cancer. This sequence joins TRBV20-1 and TRBJ1-5; 10 nucleotides line up with TRBD1. The source material was Tregs sorted from a lymph node. The CDR3 protein is CSATEPGQGPPQHF. CDR3 nucleotides: TGCAGTGCTACTGAACCGGGACAGGGGCCCCCCCAGCATTTT.